The rows below give T cell receptor beta chains drawn from one sample of a study of blood T cell repertoires in COVID-19. The table came from immunoSEQ multiplex PCR; TCRdb's copy has only in-frame clones and leaves some out. The sample lists around 180,000 clones; 70% to 90% were seen once. The sequencing sample was made of peripheral blood. The receptor set was obtained from a human donor with active or convalescent COVID-19. The donor label of this sample is uncertain. Each CDR3 is given with its conserved first and last residue. D genes are given only for firm matches. Some rows mark clone size as missing; the rest say once, few, many or name a class of expanded clone.

J gene,D gene,clone size,V gene,CDR3 protein,CDR3 DNA
TRBJ2-3,TRBD2,NA,TRBV7-6,CASSFNPGTSGRGARMDTQYF,TGTGCCAGCAGCTTCAACCCCGGGACTAGCGGGAGGGGGGCTCGTATGGATACGCAGTATTTT
TRBJ1-6,NA,once,TRBV28,CASSPPPIQGVDSPLHF,TGTGCCAGCAGTCCACCACCCATACAGGGAGTGGATTCACCCCTCCACTTT
TRBJ2-7,NA,NA,TRBV5-4,CASSLGGLAEQYF,TGTGCCAGCAGCTTGGGGGGGCTTGCGGAGCAGTACTTC
TRBJ2-3,NA,NA,TRBV12-3/TRBV12-4,CASGATDTQYF,TGTGCCAGCGGGGCAACAGATACGCAGTATTTT
TRBJ1-3,TRBD1,NA,TRBV28,CASSLADRDSGNTIYF,TGTGCCAGCAGTTTGGCGGACAGGGACTCTGGAAACACCATATATTTT
TRBJ2-3,NA,NA,TRBV30,CAWSPKRVNTDTQYF,TGTGCCTGGAGTCCCAAGCGGGTAAACACAGATACGCAGTATTTT
TRBJ2-7,TRBD2,NA,TRBV11-2,CASSPGGGREQYF,TGTGCCAGCAGCCCCGGGGGGGGTAGGGAGCAGTACTTC
TRBJ2-3,NA,NA,TRBV27,CASSSTWTALPDTQYF,TGTGCCAGCAGTTCCACGTGGACAGCTCTTCCAGATACGCAGTATTTT
TRBJ2-2,NA,NA,TRBV6-4,CASSEHTVRDTGELFF,TGTGCCAGCAGTGAACATACGGTTCGGGACACCGGGGAGCTGTTTTTT
TRBJ2-3,TRBD2,NA,TRBV3-1/TRBV3-2,CASSHTLAGGPSGTQYF,TGTGCCAGCAGCCACACTCTAGCGGGAGGGCCCTCGGGTACGCAGTATTTT
TRBJ1-2,NA,NA,TRBV5-4,CASSSGGLQGYGYTF,TGTGCCAGCAGCTCGGGGGGGTTGCAGGGCTATGGCTACACCTTC
TRBJ2-7,NA,NA,TRBV4-2,CASSQDIGLLRQYF,TGTGCCAGCAGCCAAGATATAGGACTTCTGAGGCAGTACTTC
TRBJ2-7,TRBD1,NA,TRBV6-2/TRBV6-3,CASSLTPDRSSYEQYF,TGTGCCAGCAGTTTAACCCCGGACAGGAGTTCCTACGAGCAGTACTTC
TRBJ1-6,NA,NA,TRBV7-6,CASSLRPPTSSYNSPLHF,TGTGCCAGCAGCTTGCGGCCCCCGACGAGCTCCTATAATTCACCCCTCCACTTT
TRBJ2-5,TRBD2,NA,TRBV29-1,CSVFLAVGETQYF,TGCAGCGTTTTTCTAGCGGTAGGGGAGACCCAGTACTTC
TRBJ1-1,NA,NA,TRBV6-6,CASSGAGRGTEAFF,TGTGCCAGCAGTGGTGCAGGGCGGGGCACTGAAGCTTTCTTT
TRBJ2-5,TRBD1,NA,TRBV7-9,CASSFTGAADRETQYF,TGTGCCAGCAGCTTTACAGGGGCGGCTGATCGAGAGACCCAGTACTTC
TRBJ2-1,NA,NA,TRBV5-1,CASSLTPGSAAYNEQFF,TGCGCCAGCAGCTTGACTCCCGGGAGTGCGGCCTACAATGAGCAGTTCTTC
TRBJ2-5,TRBD1,NA,TRBV7-2,CASSSPGGGGETQYF,TGTGCCAGCAGCTCCCCAGGGGGCGGAGGAGAGACCCAGTACTTC
TRBJ1-6,NA,NA,TRBV5-1,CASSLAVNSPLHF,TGCGCCAGCAGCTTGGCCGTCAATTCACCCCTCCACTTT
TRBJ2-1,TRBD2,few,TRBV7-9,CASSSLMLAAYNEQFF,TGTGCCAGCAGCTCGCTGATGCTAGCGGCTTACAATGAGCAGTTCTTC
TRBJ2-7,TRBD1,NA,TRBV7-9,CASRPRGTAYEQYF,TGTGCCAGCAGACCCCGAGGGACAGCCTACGAGCAGTACTTC
TRBJ1-2,NA,NA,TRBV29-1,CSVFHDGYTF,TGCAGCGTTTTTCATGATGGCTACACCTTC
TRBJ1-4,NA,NA,TRBV6-5,CASSHRPWGGEKLFF,TGTGCCAGCAGCCACAGACCGTGGGGAGGGGAAAAACTGTTTTTT
TRBJ2-7,NA,once,TRBV5-6,CASSLHGYWRTSYEQYF,TGTGCCAGCAGCTTGCACGGTTACTGGAGAACCTCCTACGAGCAGTACTTC
TRBJ1-1,NA,NA,TRBV7-9,CASSLLGQPAFF,TGTGCCAGCAGCTTATTGGGGCAACCAGCTTTCTTT
TRBJ2-3,NA,once,TRBV12-3/TRBV12-4,CASHRYKDTQYF,TGTGCCAGCCACAGGTACAAAGATACGCAGTATTTT
TRBJ2-7,TRBD2,once,TRBV11-2,CASGTSGRDGYEQYF,TGTGCCTCCGGGACTAGCGGGAGGGATGGCTACGAGCAGTACTTC
TRBJ2-5,NA,NA,TRBV18,CASSPFQGQETQYF,TGTGCCAGCTCACCATTTCAGGGCCAAGAGACCCAGTACTTC
TRBJ1-1,TRBD1,NA,TRBV12-5,CASGLATGPVTEAFF,TGTGCTAGTGGTTTGGCGACAGGGCCTGTCACTGAAGCTTTCTTT
TRBJ2-3,TRBD2,few,TRBV13,CASSLVGLAGVSDTQYF,TGTGCCAGCAGCTTAGTCGGGCTAGCGGGAGTTTCAGATACGCAGTATTTT
TRBJ2-1,TRBD2,NA,TRBV7-2,CASSLGSGNLNEQFF,TGTGCCAGCAGCTTAGGTAGCGGGAACCTCAATGAGCAGTTCTTC
TRBJ1-5,NA,NA,TRBV21-1,CASSPTEEHSNQPQHF,TGTGCCAGCAGCCCTACCGAGGAACATAGCAATCAGCCCCAGCATTTT
TRBJ2-1,TRBD2,NA,TRBV4-1,CASSLGGLAGGFEQFF,TGCGCCAGCAGCCTAGGGGGCCTAGCGGGAGGCTTTGAGCAGTTCTTC
TRBJ2-2,TRBD1,NA,TRBV11-2,CASTVLGTGNTGELFF,TGTGCCAGCACCGTCCTTGGGACAGGGAACACCGGGGAGCTGTTTTTT
TRBJ1-6,TRBD1,NA,TRBV19,CASSILQGSNSPLHF,TGTGCCAGTAGTATTTTACAGGGGAGCAATTCACCCCTCCACTTT
TRBJ2-3,NA,few,TRBV30,CAWSAGVSTDTQYF,TGTGCCTGGAGTGCAGGGGTAAGCACAGATACGCAGTATTTT
TRBJ2-5,TRBD2,NA,TRBV6-2/TRBV6-3,CASSYASLAGGATQYF,TGTGCCAGCAGTTACGCCTCGTTAGCGGGGGGGGCGACCCAGTACTTC
TRBJ2-3,TRBD2,NA,TRBV7-3,CASRLGLAGRTDTQYF,TGTGCCAGCAGATTGGGACTAGCGGGCCGCACAGATACGCAGTATTTT
TRBJ1-2,NA,few,TRBV4-3,CASSQDLSYGYTF,TGCGCCAGCAGCCAAGACCTGTCCTATGGCTACACCTTC
TRBJ2-5,NA,NA,TRBV28,CATSPPGRAGETQYF,TGTGCCACATCACCTCCGGGCCGGGCGGGTGAGACCCAGTACTTC